This is a list of T cell receptor beta chains from one sample in a study of T cells in Graves' hyperthyroidism and ophthalmopathy. TCRdb called the multiplex PCR reads again in MiXCR, with one record for every CDR3 protein. The data show around 200,000 distinct CDR3 sequences, around 18% seen once. Sequenced material: blood. The receptors were sampled from a man aged 40-55 years with Graves' hyperthyroidism. The CDR3 runs from the conserved cysteine through the conserved F or W. D genes are given only for firm matches. The size field is filled for only some rows; it gives once, few, many or a size class.

clone size	D gene	V gene	J gene	CDR3 protein	CDR3 DNA
many	NA	TRBV7-2	TRBJ2-3	CASSLGGEYTDTQYF	TGTGCCAGCAGCTTAGGAGGGGAGTACACAGATACGCAGTATTTT
NA	TRBD2	TRBV18	TRBJ2-1	CASSPPGLAINEQFF	TGTGCCAGCTCACCACCGGGACTAGCCATAAATGAGCAGTTCTTC
many	NA	TRBV30	TRBJ2-3	CAWSPATTDTQYF	TGTGCCTGGAGTCCAGCAACCACAGATACGCAGTATTTT
few	NA	TRBV2	TRBJ1-5	CASSEMGTDQPQHF	TGTGCCAGCAGTGAAATGGGAACTGATCAGCCCCAGCATTTT
many	NA	TRBV6-2/TRBV6-3	TRBJ2-5	CASSPTAPGETQYF	TGTGCCAGCAGTCCCACAGCTCCTGGAGAGACCCAGTACTTC
NA	NA	TRBV7-9	TRBJ2-7	CASSLIGQHITYEQYF	TGTGCCAGCAGCCTTATAGGACAGCATATCACCTACGAGCAGTACTTC
few	NA	TRBV6-2/TRBV6-3	TRBJ2-3	CASSYSPDTQYF	TGTGCCAGCAGTTACTCGCCAGATACGCAGTATTTT
many	NA	TRBV28	TRBJ2-1	CASSESRDSEQFF	TGTGCCAGCAGCGAAAGCAGGGATAGTGAGCAGTTCTTC
many	NA	TRBV5-5	TRBJ2-5	CASSRTGSMTQYF	TGTGCCAGCAGCCGAACGGGGTCTATGACCCAGTACTTC
many	NA	TRBV7-3	TRBJ2-7	CASSLNPGSEQYF	TGTGCCAGCAGCTTAAATCCAGGGTCCGAGCAGTACTTC
NA	NA	TRBV7-9	TRBJ2-1	CAAAGVEQFF	TGTGCCGCAGCCGGGGTAGAGCAGTTCTTC
many	NA	TRBV7-9	TRBJ2-5	CASSLVQAQETQYF	TGTGCCAGCAGCTTAGTGCAGGCCCAAGAGACCCAGTACTTC
many	TRBD2	TRBV5-1	TRBJ2-7	CASSPSGGAYEQYF	TGCGCCAGCAGCCCTAGCGGGGGGGCCTACGAGCAGTACTTC
many	TRBD1	TRBV7-2	TRBJ1-1	CASSPTGARDTEAFF	TGTGCCAGCAGCCCGACAGGGGCGAGGGACACTGAAGCTTTCTTT
few	NA	TRBV7-6	TRBJ2-1	CASSPRGNSYNEQFF	TGTGCCAGCAGTCCGAGAGGAAACTCCTACAATGAGCAGTTCTTC
many	NA	TRBV3-1	TRBJ1-1	CASSQDRWGEDTEAFF	TGTGCCAGCAGCCAAGATCGATGGGGTGAGGACACTGAAGCTTTCTTT
few	TRBD2	TRBV28	TRBJ2-5	CASSPQTSGGPYF	TGTGCCAGCAGTCCTCAGACTAGCGGGGGCCCCTACTTC
NA	TRBD2	TRBV7-2	TRBJ2-3	CASSVGGTSGGAGGSTDTQYF	TGTGCCAGCAGCGTAGGAGGGACTAGCGGGGGGGCAGGGGGGAGCACAGATACGCAGTATTTT
NA	NA	TRBV5-6	TRBJ1-1	CASSLETGISTEAFF	TGTGCCAGCAGCTTGGAGACCGGGATCTCAACTGAAGCTTTCTTT
many	NA	TRBV6-1	TRBJ2-7	CASSEPRRYSSYEQYF	TGTGCCAGCAGTGAACCCCGAAGGTACAGCTCCTACGAGCAGTACTTC
NA	TRBD1	TRBV19	TRBJ2-3	CASSIDSGQNTDTQYF	TGTGCCAGTAGTATAGACTCGGGACAGAACACAGATACGCAGTATTTT
many	NA	TRBV14	TRBJ2-1	CASSQDVASNEQFF	TGTGCCAGCAGCCAAGATGTGGCTTCCAATGAGCAGTTCTTC
many	TRBD1	TRBV7-2	TRBJ2-1	CASSLVEGQYYSYNEQFF	TGTGCCAGCAGCTTAGTCGAGGGACAGTACTACTCCTACAATGAGCAGTTCTTC
many	NA	TRBV2	TRBJ2-7	CASSGGIYEQYF	TGTGCCAGCAGTGGAGGCATCTACGAGCAGTACTTC
many	NA	TRBV7-9	TRBJ1-1	CASSLAQGWTEAFF	TGTGCCAGCAGCTTAGCGCAGGGGTGGACTGAAGCTTTCTTT
few	TRBD1	TRBV7-2	TRBJ2-3	CASSNRDRVTDTQYF	TGTGCCAGCAGCAACCGGGACAGGGTTACAGATACGCAGTATTTT
NA	NA	TRBV20-1	TRBJ2-7	CSAGGREQMSYEQYF	TGCAGTGCTGGGGGGCGGGAGCAGATGTCCTACGAGCAGTACTTC
few	NA	TRBV9	TRBJ2-2	CASSVGADTGELFF	TGTGCCAGCAGCGTAGGGGCCGACACCGGGGAGCTGTTTTTT
many	NA	TRBV12-3/TRBV12-4	TRBJ2-4	CASSLGGRDIQYF	TGTGCCAGCAGTTTGGGTGGGCGGGACATTCAGTACTTC
NA	TRBD1	TRBV20-1	TRBJ1-4	CSASPGTGREKLFF	TGCAGTGCTAGCCCCGGGACAGGGAGGGAAAAACTGTTTTTT
many	TRBD1	TRBV10-3	TRBJ1-5	CAISEKTGRNQPQHF	TGTGCCATCAGTGAAAAGACAGGGCGGAATCAGCCCCAGCATTTT
few	NA	TRBV20-1	TRBJ2-1	CSARGREGLWEQFF	TGCAGTGCTAGGGGCAGGGAAGGATTATGGGAGCAGTTCTTC
NA	NA	TRBV10-3	TRBJ1-1	CAITRGHENTEAFF	TGTGCCATCACCAGAGGACACGAGAACACTGAAGCTTTCTTT
many	TRBD2	TRBV20-1	TRBJ2-1	CSARGGYNEQFF	TGCAGTGCTCGGGGGGGGTACAATGAGCAGTTCTTC
many	NA	TRBV7-8	TRBJ2-7	CASSFNTLVYEQYF	TGTGCCAGCAGCTTTAATACTCTAGTCTACGAGCAGTACTTC
NA	NA	TRBV7-3	TRBJ1-5	CTSAFERSGNQPQHF	TGTACCAGCGCCTTCGAGCGGAGTGGCAATCAGCCCCAGCATTTT
NA	TRBD1	TRBV6-5	TRBJ2-5	CASSYREPATGNQETQYF	TGTGCCAGCAGTTATCGTGAGCCGGCGACAGGGAACCAAGAGACCCAGTACTTC
NA	TRBD2	TRBV19	TRBJ2-3	CASSIPSSGGAPDMQYF	TGTGCCAGTAGTATACCCTCTAGCGGGGGCGCGCCGGATATGCAGTATTTT
NA	NA	TRBV5-1	TRBJ1-6	CASSLWGGNNSPLHF	TGCGCCAGCAGCTTGTGGGGGGGCAATAATTCACCCCTCCACTTT
many	TRBD1	TRBV18	TRBJ2-3	CASSPGQGSTDTQYF	TGTGCCAGCTCACCAGGACAGGGGAGCACAGATACGCAGTATTTT
many	NA	TRBV7-9	TRBJ1-6	CASSSSDSYSPLHF	TGTGCCAGCAGCTCGTCGGACAGTTATTCACCCCTCCACTTT
NA	NA	TRBV2	TRBJ1-6	CASISLGIAEPNSPLHF	TGTGCCAGCATATCCCTCGGAATAGCGGAGCCCAATTCACCCCTCCACTTT
few	TRBD2	TRBV7-9	TRBJ2-3	CASSFQLAGGQDTQYF	TGTGCCAGCAGCTTCCAACTAGCGGGGGGGCAAGATACGCAGTATTTT
NA	NA	TRBV7-9	TRBJ2-3	CASISGTDTQYF	TGTGCCAGCATATCCGGCACAGATACGCAGTATTTT
many	NA	TRBV11-2	TRBJ2-7	CASSLWTAEQYF	TGTGCCAGCAGCTTATGGACCGCCGAGCAGTACTTC
once	NA	TRBV6-2/TRBV6-3	TRBJ2-7	CASSYDGSYEQYF	TGTGCCAGCAGTTACGACGGATCCTACGAGCAGTACTTC
many	TRBD2	TRBV4-1	TRBJ2-1	CASSQEALAGSHLFDEQFF	TGCGCCAGCAGCCAAGAGGCACTAGCGGGGTCTCATCTCTTCGATGAGCAGTTCTTC
many	NA	TRBV20-1	TRBJ2-4	CSARTVRGKNIQYF	TGCAGTGCTCGGACAGTGCGTGGGAAAAACATTCAGTACTTC
many	NA	TRBV12-3/TRBV12-4	TRBJ2-7	CASAWDGGFEQYF	TGTGCCAGCGCCTGGGACGGGGGTTTCGAGCAGTACTTC